This TCR beta chain was identified in a study of T cell repertoires in cytomegalovirus infection. About the study: Recently identified HLA-C-restricted CMV epitopes and well-studied HLA-B-restricted CMV epitopes were used by the study.

TCRdb processed the reads anew with MiXCR; each CDR3 protein has one entry. The sample carries roughly 120,000 distinct CDR3 sequences, about 30% recorded once. There are 14 residues in the CDR3. Germline V gene data show CDR1 as MNHEY and CDR2 as SVGAGI. The V end lost 0 bases, the J end lost 5 bases, and 10 bases lay between the germline ends. Worth noting for this clonotype: Its cognate antigen is unknown.

The specimen was CD8+ T cells from cultured PBMCs, collected from culture after CMV antigen stimulation. The V gene is TRBV6-5, the J gene TRBJ1-2; D is ambiguous. The receptor was derived from a human donor in good health (CMV status not recorded). Some clones in this sample may be carry-over from other donors' samples. In DNA, the CDR3 is TGTGCCAGCAGTTACTCCGGCGGCCGGTATGGCTACACCTTC. Its translation: CASSYSGGRYGYTF.